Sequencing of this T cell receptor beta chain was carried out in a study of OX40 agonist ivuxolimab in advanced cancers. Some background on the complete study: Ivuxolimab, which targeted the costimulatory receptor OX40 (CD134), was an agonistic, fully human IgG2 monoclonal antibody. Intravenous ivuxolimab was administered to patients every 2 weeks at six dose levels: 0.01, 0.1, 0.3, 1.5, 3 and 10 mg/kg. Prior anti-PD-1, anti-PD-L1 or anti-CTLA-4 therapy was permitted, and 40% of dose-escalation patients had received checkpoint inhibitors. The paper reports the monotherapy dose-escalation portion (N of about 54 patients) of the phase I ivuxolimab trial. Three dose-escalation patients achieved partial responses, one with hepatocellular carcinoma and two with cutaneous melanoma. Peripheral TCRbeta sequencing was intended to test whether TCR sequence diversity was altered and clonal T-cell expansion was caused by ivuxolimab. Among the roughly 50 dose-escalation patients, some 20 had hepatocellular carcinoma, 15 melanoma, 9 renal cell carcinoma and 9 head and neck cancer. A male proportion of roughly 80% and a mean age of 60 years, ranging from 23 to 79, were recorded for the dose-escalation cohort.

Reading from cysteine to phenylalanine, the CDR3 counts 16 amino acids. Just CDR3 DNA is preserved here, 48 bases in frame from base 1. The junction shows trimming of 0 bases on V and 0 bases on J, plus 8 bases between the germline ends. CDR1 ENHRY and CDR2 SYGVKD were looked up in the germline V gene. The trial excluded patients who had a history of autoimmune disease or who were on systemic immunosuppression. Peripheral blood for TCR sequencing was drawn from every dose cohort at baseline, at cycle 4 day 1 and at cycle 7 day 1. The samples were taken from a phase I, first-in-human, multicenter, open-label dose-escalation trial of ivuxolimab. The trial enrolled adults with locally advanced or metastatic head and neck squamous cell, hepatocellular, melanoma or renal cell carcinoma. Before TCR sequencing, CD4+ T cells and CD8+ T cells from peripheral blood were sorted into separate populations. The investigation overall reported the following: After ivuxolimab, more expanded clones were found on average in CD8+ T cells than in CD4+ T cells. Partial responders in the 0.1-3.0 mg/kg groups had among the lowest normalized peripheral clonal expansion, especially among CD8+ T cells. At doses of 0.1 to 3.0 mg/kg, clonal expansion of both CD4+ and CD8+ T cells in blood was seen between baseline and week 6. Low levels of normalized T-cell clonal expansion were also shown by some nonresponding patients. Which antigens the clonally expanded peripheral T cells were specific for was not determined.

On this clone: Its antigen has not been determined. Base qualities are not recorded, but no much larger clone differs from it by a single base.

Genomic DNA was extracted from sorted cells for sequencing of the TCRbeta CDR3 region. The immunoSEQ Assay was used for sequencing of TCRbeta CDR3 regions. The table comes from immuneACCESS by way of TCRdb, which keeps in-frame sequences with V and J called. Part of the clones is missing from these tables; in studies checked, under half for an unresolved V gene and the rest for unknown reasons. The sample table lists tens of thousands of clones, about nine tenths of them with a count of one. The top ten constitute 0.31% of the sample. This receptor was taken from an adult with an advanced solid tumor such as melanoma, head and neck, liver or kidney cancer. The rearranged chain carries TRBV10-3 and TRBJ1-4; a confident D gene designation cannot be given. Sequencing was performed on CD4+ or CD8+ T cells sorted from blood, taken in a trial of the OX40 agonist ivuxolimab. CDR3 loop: CAISESTLATNEKLFF. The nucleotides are TGTGCCATCAGTGAGTCGACCCTTGCAACTAATGAAAAACTGTTTTTT.